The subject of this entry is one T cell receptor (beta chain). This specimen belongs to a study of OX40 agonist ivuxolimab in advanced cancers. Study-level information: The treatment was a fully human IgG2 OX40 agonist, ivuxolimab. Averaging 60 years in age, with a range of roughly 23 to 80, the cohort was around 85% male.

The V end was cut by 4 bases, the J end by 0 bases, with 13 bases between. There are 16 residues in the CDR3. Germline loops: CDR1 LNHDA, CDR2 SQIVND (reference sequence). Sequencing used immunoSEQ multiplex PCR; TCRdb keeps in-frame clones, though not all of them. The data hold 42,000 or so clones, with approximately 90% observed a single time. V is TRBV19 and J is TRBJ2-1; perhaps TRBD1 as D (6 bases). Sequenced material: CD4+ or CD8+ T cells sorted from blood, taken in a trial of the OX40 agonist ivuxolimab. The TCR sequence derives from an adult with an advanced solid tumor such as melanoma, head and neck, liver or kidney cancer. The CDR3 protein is CASSKLQGTSYNEQFF. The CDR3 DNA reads TGTGCCAGTAGTAAGTTGCAGGGGACCTCCTACAATGAGCAGTTCTTC.